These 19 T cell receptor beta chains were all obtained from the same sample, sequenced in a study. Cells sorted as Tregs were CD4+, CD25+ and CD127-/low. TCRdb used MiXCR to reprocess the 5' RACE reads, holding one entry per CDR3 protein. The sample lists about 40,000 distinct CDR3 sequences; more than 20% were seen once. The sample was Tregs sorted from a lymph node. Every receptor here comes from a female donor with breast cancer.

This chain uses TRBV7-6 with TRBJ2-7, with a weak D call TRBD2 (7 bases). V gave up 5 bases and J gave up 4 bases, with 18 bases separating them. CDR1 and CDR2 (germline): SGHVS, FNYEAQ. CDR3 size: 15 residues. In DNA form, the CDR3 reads TGTGCCAGCAGCCCCGGAGGGCGGGGGCCTTACGAGCAGTACTTC. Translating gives CASSPGGRGPYEQYF. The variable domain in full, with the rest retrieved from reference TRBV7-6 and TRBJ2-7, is GAGVSQSPRYKVTKRGQDVALRCDPISGHVSLYWYRQALGQGPEFLTYFNYEAQQDKSGLPNDRFSAERPEGSISTLTIQRTEQRDSAMYRCASSPGGRGPYEQYFGPGTRLTVT.

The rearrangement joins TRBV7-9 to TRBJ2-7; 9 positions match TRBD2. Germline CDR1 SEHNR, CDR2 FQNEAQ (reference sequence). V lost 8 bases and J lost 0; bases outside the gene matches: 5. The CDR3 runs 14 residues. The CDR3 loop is CASGKAGGSYEQYF. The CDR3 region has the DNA TGTGCCAGCGGGAAAGCGGGAGGCTCCTACGAGCAGTACTTC.

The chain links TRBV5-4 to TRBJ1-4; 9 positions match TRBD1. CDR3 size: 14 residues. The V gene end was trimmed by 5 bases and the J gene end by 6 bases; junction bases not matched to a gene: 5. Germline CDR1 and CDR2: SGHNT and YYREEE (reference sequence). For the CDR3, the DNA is TGTGCCAGCAGTACCGGGACAGGGTATGAAAAACTGTTTTTT. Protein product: CASSTGTGYEKLFF.

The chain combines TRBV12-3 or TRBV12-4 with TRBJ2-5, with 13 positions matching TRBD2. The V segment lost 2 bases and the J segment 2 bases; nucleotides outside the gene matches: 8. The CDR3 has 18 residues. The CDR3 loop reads CASSLLGLAGQLQETQYF. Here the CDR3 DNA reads TGTGCCAGCAGTTTATTGGGACTAGCGGGACAACTTCAAGAGACCCAGTACTTC.

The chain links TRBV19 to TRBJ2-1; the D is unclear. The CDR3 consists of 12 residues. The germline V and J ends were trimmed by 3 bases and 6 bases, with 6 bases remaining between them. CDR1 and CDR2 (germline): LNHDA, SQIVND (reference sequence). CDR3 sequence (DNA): TGTGCCAGTAGTATTTTTGGCAATGAGCAGTTCTTC. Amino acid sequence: CASSIFGNEQFF.

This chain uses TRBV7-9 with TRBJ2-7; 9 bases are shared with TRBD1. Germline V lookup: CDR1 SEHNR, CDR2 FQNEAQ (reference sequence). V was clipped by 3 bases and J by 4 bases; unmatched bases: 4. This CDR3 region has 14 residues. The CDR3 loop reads CASSFRQGDYEQYF. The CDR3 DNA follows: TGTGCCAGCAGCTTCCGACAGGGGGATTACGAGCAGTACTTC.

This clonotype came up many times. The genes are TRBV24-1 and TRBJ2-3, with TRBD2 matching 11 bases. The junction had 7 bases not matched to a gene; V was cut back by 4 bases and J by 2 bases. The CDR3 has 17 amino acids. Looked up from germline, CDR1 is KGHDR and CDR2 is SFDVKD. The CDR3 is CATSDAMTSGITDTQYF. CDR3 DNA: TGTGCCACCAGTGACGCGATGACTAGCGGGATCACAGATACGCAGTATTTT.

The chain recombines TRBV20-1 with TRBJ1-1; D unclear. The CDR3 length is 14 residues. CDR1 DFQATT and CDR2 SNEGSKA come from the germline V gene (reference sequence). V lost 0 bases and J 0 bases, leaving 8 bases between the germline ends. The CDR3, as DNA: TGCAGTGCTAGAGATCCACAGCTGAACACTGAAGCTTTCTTT. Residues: CSARDPQLNTEAFF.

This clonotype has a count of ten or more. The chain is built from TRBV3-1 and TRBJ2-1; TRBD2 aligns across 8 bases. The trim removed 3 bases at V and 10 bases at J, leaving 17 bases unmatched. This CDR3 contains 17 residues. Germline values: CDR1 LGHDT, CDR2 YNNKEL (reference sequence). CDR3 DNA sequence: TGTGCCAGCAGCCACGGGACTAGGAAGAATCCCAATGTAGAGCAGTTCTTC. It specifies CASSHGTRKNPNVEQFF.

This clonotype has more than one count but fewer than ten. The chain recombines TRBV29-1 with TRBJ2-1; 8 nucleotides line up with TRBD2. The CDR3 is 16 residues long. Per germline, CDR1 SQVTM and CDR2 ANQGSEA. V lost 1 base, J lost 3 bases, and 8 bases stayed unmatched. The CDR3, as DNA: TGCAGCGTTGAAGGGATGACTAGCGCACACTACAATGAGCAGTTCTTC. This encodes CSVEGMTSAHYNEQFF.

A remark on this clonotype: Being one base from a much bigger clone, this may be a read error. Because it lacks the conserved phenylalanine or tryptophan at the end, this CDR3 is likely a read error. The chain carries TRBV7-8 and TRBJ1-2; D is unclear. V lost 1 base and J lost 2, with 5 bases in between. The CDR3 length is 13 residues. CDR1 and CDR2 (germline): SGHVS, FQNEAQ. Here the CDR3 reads CASSLGQNYGYTS. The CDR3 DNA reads TGTGCCAGCAGCTTAGGGCAAAACTATGGCTACACCTCC.

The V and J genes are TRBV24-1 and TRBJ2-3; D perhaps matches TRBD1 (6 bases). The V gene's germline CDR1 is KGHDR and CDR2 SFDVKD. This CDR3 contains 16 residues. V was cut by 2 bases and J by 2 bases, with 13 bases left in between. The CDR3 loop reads CATSDWGHLFTDTQYF. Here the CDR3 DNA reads TGTGCCACCAGTGATTGGGGACACCTCTTCACAGATACGCAGTATTTT.

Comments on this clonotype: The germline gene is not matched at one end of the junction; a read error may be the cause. This chain's CDR3 is CASGQEDRDYNEQFF. DNA for the CDR3: TGCGCCAGCGGCCAGGAGGACAGGGACTACAATGAGCAGTTCTTC. V usage is TRBV4-1 and J usage is TRBJ2-1; 8 bases match TRBD1. Germline-derived CDR1 and CDR2 are MGHRA and YSYEKL. The CDR3 is 15 residues long.

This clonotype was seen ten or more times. CDR3 DNA: TGTGCCAGCAGCCAAGGGGACAGGGGGCTTACTGAAGCTTTCTTT. This gives the protein CASSQGDRGLTEAFF. V is TRBV4-2 and J is TRBJ1-1; 12 bases line up with TRBD1. CDR1 and CDR2 from the germline V gene are LGHNA and YNFKEQ. The CDR3 is 15 residues long. V lost 1 base to trimming and J lost 5 bases; unmatched junction nucleotides: 2.

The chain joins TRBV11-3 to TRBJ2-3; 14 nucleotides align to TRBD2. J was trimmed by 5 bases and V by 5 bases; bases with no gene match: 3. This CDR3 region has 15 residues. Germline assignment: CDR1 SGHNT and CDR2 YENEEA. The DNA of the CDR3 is TGTGCCAGCAGCGCGGGACTAGCGGGAGTAGATACGCAGTATTTT. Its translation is CASSAGLAGVDTQYF.

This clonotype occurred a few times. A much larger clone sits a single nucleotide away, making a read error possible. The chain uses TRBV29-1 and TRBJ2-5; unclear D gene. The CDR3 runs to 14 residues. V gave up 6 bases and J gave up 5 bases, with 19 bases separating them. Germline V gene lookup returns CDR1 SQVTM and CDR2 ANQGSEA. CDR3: CSVSQTVTFETQYF. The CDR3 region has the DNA TGCAGCGTCTCCCAGACGGTCACATTTGAGACCCAGTACTTC.

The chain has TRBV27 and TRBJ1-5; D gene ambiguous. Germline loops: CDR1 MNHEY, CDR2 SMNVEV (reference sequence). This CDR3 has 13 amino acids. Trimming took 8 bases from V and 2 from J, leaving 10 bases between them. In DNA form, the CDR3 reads TGTGCCAGCCACCGGAGGGGCAATCAGCCCCAGCATTTT. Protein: CASHRRGNQPQHF.

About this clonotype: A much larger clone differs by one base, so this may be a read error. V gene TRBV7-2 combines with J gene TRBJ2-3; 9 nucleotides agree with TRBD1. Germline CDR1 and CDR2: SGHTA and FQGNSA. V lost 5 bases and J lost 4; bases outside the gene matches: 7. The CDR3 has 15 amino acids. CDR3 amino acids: CASSPGQGHSDTQYF. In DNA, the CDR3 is TGTGCCAGCAGCCCGGGACAGGGACACTCAGATACGCAGTATTTT.

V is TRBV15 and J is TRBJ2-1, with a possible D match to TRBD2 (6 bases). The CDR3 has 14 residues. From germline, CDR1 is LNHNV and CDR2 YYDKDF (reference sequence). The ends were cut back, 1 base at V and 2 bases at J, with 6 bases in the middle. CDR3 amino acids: CATSRVAAYNEQFF. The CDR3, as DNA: TGTGCCACCAGCAGAGTAGCGGCCTACAATGAGCAGTTCTTC.